Shown below are 9 T cell receptor beta chains from a single sample sequenced in a study of beta chain features in type 1 diabetes. TCRB transcripts that were expressed got sequenced, as all of the isolated RNA had been reverse transcribed. Sequenced by immunoSEQ multiplex PCR; TCRdb stores in-frame clones only, minus some. Found here are fewer than 500,000 clones, roughly 14% of them singletons; the top ten hold 0.03% to 0.04%. What was sequenced was naive CD4+ T cells from blood. Receptors were obtained from a man in his thirties or forties in good health.

This clone was picked up a small number of times. Other DNA sequences in this specimen translate into the identical CDR3. This chain joins TRBV29-1 and TRBJ2-3; D gene ambiguous. V was clipped by 3 bases and J by 4 bases, with 5 bases between them. The CDR3 contains 11 residues. Germline V gives CDR1 SQVTM, CDR2 ANQGSEA. The CDR3 DNA is TGCAGCGTTGATCTCGCAGATACGCAGTATTTT. Translating it yields CSVDLADTQYF.

This clone was counted between two and nine times. The chain uses TRBV7-2 and TRBJ1-2; D is ambiguous. Trimming shortened V by 0 bases and J by 4 bases, and 12 bases separated the two germline ends. The germline V gene encodes CDR1 SGHTA and CDR2 FQGNSA. The CDR3 runs to 15 residues. The CDR3 sequence: CASSLAWQVRYGYTF. The DNA of the CDR3 is TGTGCCAGCAGCTTAGCGTGGCAGGTCCGCTATGGCTACACCTTC.

This chain joins TRBV10-3 and TRBJ1-4; D unresolved. V lost 10 bases and J 0 bases, leaving 12 bases between the germline ends. Germline loops: CDR1 ENHRY, CDR2 SYGVKD. CDR3 size: 14 residues. The CDR3 loop reads CATSLGPTNEKLFF. The CDR3 DNA is TGTGCCACTAGTCTCGGGCCAACTAATGAAAAACTGTTTTTT.

In its sample, this clone was seen a few times. V and J are TRBV5-1 and TRBJ2-1; D is uncertain. V lost 1 base, J lost 5 bases, and 7 bases lay in between. The CDR3 has 13 residues. Germline V gene sequence: CDR1 SGHRS, CDR2 YFSETQ. CDR3 DNA sequence: TGCGCCAGCAGCTTGAGTCAGGACAATGAGCAGTTCTTC. Its translation is CASSLSQDNEQFF.

This chain links TRBV4-2 with TRBJ1-5; D gene ambiguous. With 0 bases removed from V and 0 bases from J, the gap between germline ends came to 12 bases. Germline V CDR1 and CDR2: LGHNA, YNFKEQ. CDR3 length equals 17 residues. The DNA for the CDR3 is TGTGCCAGCAGCCAAGATAGGGCAGCGAATAGCAATCAGCCCCAGCATTTT. This translates into CASSQDRAANSNQPQHF.

The chain combines TRBV10-3 with TRBJ1-2; no reliable D call. With 3 bases removed from V and 5 bases from J, the gap between germline ends came to 10 bases. The CDR3 contains 13 residues. Germline CDR1 reads ENHRY; CDR2 reads SYGVKD. The chain's CDR3 is CAISDDQYYGYTF. The CDR3 DNA is TGTGCCATCAGTGATGACCAGTATTATGGCTACACCTTC.

V usage is TRBV18 and J usage is TRBJ2-7; TRBD2 is a possible D gene (5 bases). CDR1 and CDR2 (germline): KGHSH, LQKENI. V was cut by 8 bases and J by 2 bases, with 16 bases left in between. CDR3 length equals 14 residues. The CDR3 sequence: CASRHPADAYEQYV. The CDR3 DNA reads as TGTGCCAGCCGCCATCCAGCGGACGCCTACGAGCAGTACGTC.

This clone was recorded a few times. The same CDR3 arises from other DNA sequences in this sample as well. The chain carries TRBV29-1 and TRBJ1-1, with a possible D match to TRBD1 (5 bases). CDR1 is SQVTM and CDR2 is ANQGSEA in the germline V gene. V shed 4 bases and J shed 5 bases, with 8 bases lying between them. The CDR3 is 11 amino acids. In DNA, the CDR3 is TGCAGCGTTGTCGGGGGGACTGAAGCTTTCTTT. Its translation is CSVVGGTEAFF.

The chain combines TRBV4-3 with TRBJ1-1; D is undetermined. The germline CDR1 and CDR2 sequences are LGHNA and YSLEER. CDR3 length: 16 residues. Deletions cut 1 base from V and 0 bases from J, with 12 bases between. In DNA form, the CDR3 reads TGCGCCAGCAGCCAAGTGACGAGACCCCTGAACACTGAAGCTTTCTTT. It is translated as CASSQVTRPLNTEAFF.